This T cell receptor beta chain was captured by sequencing in a study of blood T cell repertoires in COVID-19. Clones were read by immunoSEQ multiplex PCR, and TCRdb kept only the in-frame ones, dropping some. Among hundreds of thousands of clones listed, 70% to 90% were seen once. Germline V gene data show CDR1 as SNHLY and CDR2 as FYNNEI. V lost 6 bases, J lost 5 bases, and 0 bases stayed unmatched. The CDR3 loop spans 12 amino acids. The chain carries TRBV2 and TRBJ1-2; 10 bases line up with TRBD1. This clonotype was sampled from a man between 40 and 49 years old with acute or convalescent COVID-19. What was sequenced was peripheral blood. The CDR3 loop reads CASRDRGYGYTF. In DNA, the CDR3 is TGTGCCAGCAGGGACAGGGGGTATGGCTACACCTTC.